This is a list of T cell receptor beta chains from one sample in a study of CD8+ T cells in alopecia areata. Data came from immunoSEQ multiplex PCR; TCRdb stores just in-frame clones and leaves some out. Here the sample spans 200,000 to 250,000 clones, roughly 64% being singletons. The input for sequencing was CD4+ T cells sorted from blood, taken at week 4, from a patient treated with tofacitinib. These receptors were taken from a human donor with alopecia areata. The CDR3 runs from the conserved cysteine through the conserved F or W. D genes are given only for firm matches. For some rows the clone size is stated as once, few or many, or as a class when expanded; others skip it.

.,TRBJ2-5,TRBV5-1,TRBD1,TGCGCCAGCAGCGCGGGACAGGCTTCGGAGACCCAGTACTTC,CASSAGQASETQYF
.,TRBJ1-2,TRBV2,.,TGTGCCAGCTCCCGGGACCAGCTCTATGGCTACACCTTC,CASSRDQLYGYTF
.,TRBJ1-6,TRBV30,.,TGTGCCTGGAGTGTACGGGGGCTACCCCTCCACTTT,CAWSVRGLPLHF
once,TRBJ1-1,TRBV2,.,TGTGCCAGCAGTGAAATGGGGATGAACACTGAAGCTTTCTTT,CASSEMGMNTEAFF
.,TRBJ2-1,TRBV10-3,TRBD1,TGTGCCATCAGCGGGCCAGGGGGCATCTACAATGAGCAGTTCTTC,CAISGPGGIYNEQFF
.,TRBJ2-6,TRBV5-1,.,TGCGCCAGCAGCTTTCTCCAGGGTGCTGGGGCCAACGTCCTGACTTTC,CASSFLQGAGANVLTF
few,TRBJ1-1,TRBV5-1,.,TGCGCCAGCAGCCTCTATATGACGGACAGCAACACTGAAGCTTTCTTT,CASSLYMTDSNTEAFF
.,TRBJ1-6,TRBV5-8,.,TGTGCCAGCAGCTTGAACACAAGGTCACCCCTCCACTTT,CASSLNTRSPLHF
.,TRBJ2-7,TRBV30,TRBD1,TGTGCCTGGAAACGACAGGGGGCTGACGAGCAGTACTTC,CAWKRQGADEQYF
.,TRBJ2-7,TRBV5-1,TRBD1,TGCGCCAGGGCGGGCAGGGGGTACGACGAGCAGTACTTC,CARAGRGYDEQYF
few,TRBJ2-1,TRBV15,TRBD1,TGTGCCACCAGCAGAGAACAGGGGGCCAGCTACAATGAGCAGTTCTTC,CATSREQGASYNEQFF
.,TRBJ2-5,TRBV5-1,TRBD1,TGCGCCAGCAGCCTCGGGACAGCCCCGGAGACCCAGTACTTC,CASSLGTAPETQYF
once,TRBJ2-2,TRBV10-3,TRBD2,TGTGCCACACGGACTAGCGCCGGGGAGCTGTTTTTT,CATRTSAGELFF
.,TRBJ2-3,TRBV29-1,.,TGCAGCGACACGACAGTCTCTAAAGGGACAGATACGCAGTATTTT,CSDTTVSKGTDTQYF
.,TRBJ2-1,TRBV29-1,.,TGCAGCGTGACAAGGACGAACAATGAGCAGTTCTTC,CSVTRTNNEQFF
few,TRBJ1-5,TRBV29-1,.,TGCAGCGTTACCGGGTCATTACGGGAGCCCCAGCATTTT,CSVTGSLREPQHF
.,TRBJ1-2,TRBV5-6,.,TGTGCCAGCAGCTCCGATGGTGTGGACTATGGCTACACCTTC,CASSSDGVDYGYTF
.,TRBJ1-6,TRBV2,.,TGTGCCAGCAGTCTGGCGATTTATAATTCACCCCTCCACTTT,CASSLAIYNSPLHF
.,TRBJ2-1,TRBV5-6,.,TGTGCCAGCACCCTCCGGGCCCCGATCTGGGCCACCCACAATGAGCAGTTCTTC,CASTLRAPIWATHNEQFF
.,TRBJ2-7,TRBV6-5,.,TGTGCCAGCAGTTACAGTTTCGGAATCTACGAGCAGTACTTC,CASSYSFGIYEQYF
.,TRBJ2-2,TRBV5-1,TRBD2,TGCGCCAGCAGCGACCGACTAGCGGGGGGCCCGAACACCGGGGAGCTGTTTTTT,CASSDRLAGGPNTGELFF
.,TRBJ1-6,TRBV5-1,.,TGCGCCAGCAGCTTGGTTGGGCTCCCGCCAAATTCACCCCTCCACTTT,CASSLVGLPPNSPLHF
.,TRBJ2-5,TRBV2,TRBD1,TGTGCCAGCAGTGATGGGGCAGGGGGCAGGAAGACCCAGTACTTC,CASSDGAGGRKTQYF
.,TRBJ2-2,TRBV7-2,.,TGTGCCAGCAGCTTAGTGGTGACTAGACTCACCGGGGAGCTGTTTTTT,CASSLVVTRLTGELFF
.,TRBJ1-6,TRBV4-3,.,TGCGCCAGCAGCCTACTACTGAGTTCACCCCTCCACTTT,CASSLLLSSPLHF
.,TRBJ2-7,TRBV7-2,.,TGTGCCAGCAGCTTCCCAGGACAGAACTACGAGCAGTACTTC,CASSFPGQNYEQYF
.,TRBJ2-5,TRBV12-5,.,TGTGCTAGTGGTTTGGTCTCCGGGGAGACCCAGTACTTC,CASGLVSGETQYF
.,TRBJ2-7,TRBV30,.,TGTGCCTGGCGGGCCCGCGGTACGGAGCAGTACTTC,CAWRARGTEQYF
.,TRBJ1-2,TRBV2,.,TGTGCCAGCAGTGTTGAGTCAGGGTATGGCTACACCTTC,CASSVESGYGYTF
.,TRBJ1-1,TRBV9,.,TGTGCCAGCAGCGTACTTCAGGGGAACACTGAAGCTTTCTTT,CASSVLQGNTEAFF
few,TRBJ2-5,TRBV7-7,.,TGTGCTAGCAGCTACCAGACCCAAGAGACCCAGTACTTC,CASSYQTQETQYF
few,TRBJ1-1,TRBV7-2,.,TGTGCCAGCAGCTCATCCGGGACATTGAACACTGAAGCTTTCTTT,CASSSSGTLNTEAFF
few,TRBJ2-4,TRBV5-5,.,TGTGCCAGCACGGGGGCCCTAGCCAAAAACATTCAGTACTTC,CASTGALAKNIQYF
.,TRBJ2-1,TRBV5-1,TRBD2,TGCGCCAGCAGCTTGGGTAGCGGGGGCTACAATGAGCAGTTCTTC,CASSLGSGGYNEQFF
.,TRBJ2-3,TRBV6-6,.,TGTGCCAGCACCCGCGGACCTACAGATACGCAGTATTTT,CASTRGPTDTQYF
.,TRBJ2-3,TRBV18,.,TGTGCCAGCTCGCAAACTACTAGCACAGATACGCAGTATTTT,CASSQTTSTDTQYF
.,TRBJ1-1,TRBV29-1,.,TGCAGCGTTGCAGGCAGGTTGAACACTGAAGCTTTCTTT,CSVAGRLNTEAFF
.,TRBJ2-7,TRBV29-1,TRBD1,TGCAGCGTTGCTGGGACAGGGGGCGGCTACGAGCAGTACTTC,CSVAGTGGGYEQYF
few,TRBJ2-5,TRBV7-2,.,TGTGCCAGCAGCCCCGGACAGATCGGGGAGACCCAGTACTTC,CASSPGQIGETQYF
few,TRBJ1-1,TRBV14,.,TGTGCCAGCAGCCCCTCGGTCGGGGGGTATACTGAAGCTTTCTTT,CASSPSVGGYTEAFF
few,TRBJ2-7,TRBV6-5,.,TGTGCCAGCAGGCAGAATTTCCTGGAGTCCTACGAGCAGTACTTC,CASRQNFLESYEQYF
.,TRBJ2-4,TRBV5-6,.,TGTGCCAGCAGCCAACAAAAGGGGATAGCCAAAAACATTCAGTACTTC,CASSQQKGIAKNIQYF
.,TRBJ1-1,TRBV4-1,.,TGCGCCAGCAGCCAAGAAGAAGGTCGGCAGAGTCGGATGCCGTTT,CASSQEEGRQSRMPF
.,TRBJ1-6,TRBV7-9,.,TGTGCCAGCTCCTACGGTTTGGGTTCACCCCTCCACTTT,CASSYGLGSPLHF
few,TRBJ2-7,TRBV2,.,TGTGCCAGCAAGGTGGGCCAATCAACCTACGAGCAGTACTTC,CASKVGQSTYEQYF
.,TRBJ1-1,TRBV7-9,.,TGTGCCAGCAGCCTCGCAGGGGACACTGAAGCTTTCTTT,CASSLAGDTEAFF
few,TRBJ1-3,TRBV7-9,.,TGTGCCAGCAGCCCTGGAAACACCATATATTTT,CASSPGNTIYF
.,TRBJ2-4,TRBV7-9,.,TGTGCCAGCAGCAGCGTAGGGACGGGAAACATTCAGTACTTC,CASSSVGTGNIQYF